The clone carrying this T cell receptor beta chain is a singleton in its sample. Its antigen is undetermined. Trimming left V 6 bases short and J 0 bases short, with 11 bases between. This CDR3 is built from 14 residues. CDR1 and CDR2 (germline): SNHLY, FYNNEI. This record comes from a study of shared clonotypes between healthy human individuals. General observations from the study: Around 4.7% of naive CD4 clonotypes were shared across several donors.

Partitioning of CD4+ cells yielded a CD45RA+ naive subset and a CD45RA-negative memory subset. Several immunoSEQ 96-well plates shared each subset's DNA, each plate a replicate. Per sorted-subset replicate PCR, input was approximately 0.2 ug DNA, representing tens of thousands of T cell genomes. Assay used: immunoSEQ multiplex PCR; TCRdb lists only in-frame clones, some missing. There are fewer than 3 million clones in the sample; about 90% occur only once, and about 0.36% lies in the top ten. This receptor was taken from a man younger than 35 in good health. Some clones in this sample may be carry-over from other donors' samples. The sequencing input was naive CD4+ T cells from PBMCs. Indicated subset: CD45RA+ positively selected. The chain uses TRBV2 and TRBJ1-1; D gene uncertain. CDR3 protein: CASRGTYMNTEAFF. CDR3 bases: TGTGCCAGCAGGGGAACCTACATGAACACTGAAGCTTTCTTT.